This passage covers 9 T cell receptor beta chains from one sample sequenced in a study of T cells after yellow fever vaccination. TCRdb called the 5' RACE reads again in MiXCR, with one record for every CDR3 protein. The table has nearly 350,000 distinct CDR3 sequences, 8% to 9.5% seen once. Sequenced material: PBMCs, taken about 41 days after the first yellow fever vaccination. The receptors come from a man aged 18 to 29 who received the YFV17D yellow fever vaccine.

Only a few counts were recorded for this clonotype. The V and J genes are TRBV6-1 and TRBJ2-3; perhaps TRBD2 as D (5 bases). With 6 bases removed from V and 2 bases from J, the gap between germline ends came to 9 bases. The germline CDR1 and CDR2 sequences are MNHNS and SASEGT. The CDR3 covers 13 residues. The CDR3 reads CASSNGVTDTQYF. CDR3 in DNA: TGTGCCAGCAGCAACGGGGTCACAGATACGCAGTATTTT.

The J gene is TRBJ1-1, the V gene TRBV29-1; no firm D call. Trimming shortened V by 4 bases and J by 1 base, and 7 bases separated the two germline ends. CDR3 length: 12 amino acids. Germline CDR1 reads SQVTM; CDR2 reads ANQGSEA. CDR3 loop: CSVAVQNTEAFF. In nucleotides, the CDR3 is TGCAGCGTTGCAGTTCAGAACACTGAAGCTTTCTTT.

The genes are TRBV5-5 and TRBJ2-7, with 9 bases identical to TRBD1. V lost 2 bases and J lost 6; bases outside the gene matches: 15. CDR1 SGHKS and CDR2 YYEKEE come from the germline V gene (reference sequence). The CDR3 length is 17 residues. CDR3 loop: CASSFGGLGQGSFEQYV. DNA for the CDR3: TGTGCCAGCAGCTTTGGGGGTTTGGGACAGGGTTCATTCGAGCAGTACGTC.

Only a few counts were recorded for this clonotype. V usage is TRBV19 and J usage is TRBJ2-5; the match to TRBD2 covers 7 bases. Germline loops: CDR1 LNHDA, CDR2 SQIVND (reference sequence). The CDR3 is made up of 18 amino acids. The trim removed 5 bases at V and 2 bases at J, leaving 17 bases unmatched. This chain's CDR3 is CASSDWGGRNTLQETQYF. Written as DNA, the CDR3 is TGTGCCAGTAGTGACTGGGGGGGACGAAATACTTTGCAAGAGACCCAGTACTTC. Drawing the rest from reference TRBV19 and TRBJ2-5, the complete variable domain is DGGITQSPKYLFRKEGQNVTLSCEQNLNHDAMYWYRQDPGQGLRLIYYSQIVNDFQKGDIAEGYSVSREKKESFPLTVTSAQKNPTAFYLCASSDWGGRNTLQETQYFGPGTRLLVL.

This clonotype appeared many times. This chain uses TRBV7-6 with TRBJ2-2; D not resolved. The CDR3 totals 15 residues. Trimming took off 0 bases at V and 5 bases at J, with 10 bases between the two ends. Germline loops: CDR1 SGHVS, CDR2 FNYEAQ. The CDR3 region is CASSLAGPATGELFF. The DNA for the CDR3 is TGTGCCAGCAGCTTAGCCGGACCGGCTACCGGGGAGCTGTTTTTT.

The rearrangement joins TRBV19 to TRBJ2-4; unclear D gene. Trimming took off 4 bases at V and 8 bases at J, with 3 bases between the two ends. Germline V gene sequence: CDR1 LNHDA, CDR2 SQIVND (reference sequence). CDR3 length equals 10 residues. In nucleotides, the CDR3 is TGTGCCAGTAGTAAGGACATTCAGTACTTC. Translating gives CASSKDIQYF.

This chain connects TRBV12-5 to TRBJ2-5; 10 bases agree with TRBD2. J lost 1 base, V lost 5 bases, and 13 bases had no gene match. Germline lookup yields CDR1 LGHNT and CDR2 FRNRAP. The CDR3 consists of 18 residues. CDR3 coding DNA: TGTGCTAGTGGTCGACGATCCCCTAGCGGGGGTTCCCAAGAGACCCAGTACTTC. Its translation is CASGRRSPSGGSQETQYF.

This clonotype was seen at least ten times. The chain couples TRBV7-2 to TRBJ2-1; D gene unclear. CDR1 and CDR2 from the germline V gene are SGHTA and FQGNSA. This CDR3 comprises 16 residues. Deletions cut 1 base from V and 0 bases from J, with 10 bases between. This CDR3 reads CASSLEGLSSYNEQFF. The CDR3 DNA is TGTGCCAGCAGCTTAGAGGGTCTTAGCTCCTACAATGAGCAGTTCTTC.

V gene TRBV7-2 combines with J gene TRBJ2-5; D not certain. Germline values: CDR1 SGHTA, CDR2 FQGNSA. V was pared by 5 bases and J by 5 bases, with 15 bases between. The CDR3 is made up of 14 amino acids. The CDR3 protein is CASSRRLFMETQYF. The CDR3 nucleotides are TGTGCCAGCAGCCGTAGGCTATTTATGGAGACCCAGTACTTC.